The clone carrying this T cell receptor beta chain was found a few times. Its cognate antigen is unknown. The data stem from a study of T cell clonotyping in hematopoietic cell transplantation. Study results and limitations: CD4 and CD8 repertoire contributions could not be separated without sorting. At the given depth, recipient repertoires were over 95% de novo clonotypes. After transplant, recipient diversity fell while pathologically expanded clonotypes grew through day 180.

Recipient blood drawn about 28 days pretransplant and days 30, 100, 180 after. Profiled with immunoSEQ multiplex PCR; TCRdb holds only in-frame clones, not every one. The data hold over 8,000 clones, with roughly 85% observed a single time. The CDR3 consists of 16 residues. Germline lookup yields CDR1 MDHEN and CDR2 SYDVKM. Trimming stripped 5 bases from V and 0 bases from J, with 13 bases between. This rearrangement joins TRBV28 to TRBJ2-2, with D possibly matching TRBD2 (6 bases). Sequences were derived from peripheral blood mononuclear cells, sampled 180 days after allogeneic stem cell transplant. This sequence originates from a female patient in her forties or fifties who had an allogeneic stem cell transplant from a related donor, so the T cells may come from the graft donor. Some clones in this sample may be carry-over from other donors' samples. The DNA of the CDR3 is TGTGCCAGCAGTCCCCGGGGGTCCGCGAACACCGGGGAGCTGTTTTTT. It is translated as CASSPRGSANTGELFF.